This T cell receptor beta chain was obtained from a study of T cell responses to AZD1222 COVID-19 vaccine. Study-level background: Second-dose intervals near 4 or 12 weeks were combined.

Trimming at V came to 6 bases and at J to 7 bases, leaving 9 bases not matched to a gene. CDR1 is SGDLS, CDR2 YYNGEE, per germline. The CDR3 covers 16 residues. A remark on this clone: Its specificity is not known.

Study-wide points: Baseline seropositivity occurred in only a handful of AZD1222 recipients. Targeting of unmutated variant regions was reportedly seen in nearly half of spike-specific TCRs. Vaccination with two AZD1222 doses was followed by a rise in Spike-specific TCR breadth and depth.

Using immunoSEQ multiplex PCR, the repertoire was profiled, and TCRdb retains in-frame clones only, with some absent. The data show some 200,000 clones, around 90% seen once. The sample here was peripheral blood, taken on day 0 of AZD1222 vaccination. The sequence was collected from an adult in good health. This chain links TRBV9 with TRBJ2-2; the match to TRBD2 covers 13 bases. CDR3 coding DNA: TGTGCCAGCACCCGGACTAGCGGGAGAGAAGGCGGGGAGCTGTTTTTT. It translates to CASTRTSGREGGELFF. Full variable domain (missing parts from reference TRBV9 and TRBJ2-2): DSGVTQTPKHLITATGQRVTLRCSPRSGDLSVYWYQQSLDQGLQFLIQYYNGEERAKGNILERFSAQQFPDLHSELNLSSLELGDSALYFCASTRTSGREGGELFFGEGSRLTVL.